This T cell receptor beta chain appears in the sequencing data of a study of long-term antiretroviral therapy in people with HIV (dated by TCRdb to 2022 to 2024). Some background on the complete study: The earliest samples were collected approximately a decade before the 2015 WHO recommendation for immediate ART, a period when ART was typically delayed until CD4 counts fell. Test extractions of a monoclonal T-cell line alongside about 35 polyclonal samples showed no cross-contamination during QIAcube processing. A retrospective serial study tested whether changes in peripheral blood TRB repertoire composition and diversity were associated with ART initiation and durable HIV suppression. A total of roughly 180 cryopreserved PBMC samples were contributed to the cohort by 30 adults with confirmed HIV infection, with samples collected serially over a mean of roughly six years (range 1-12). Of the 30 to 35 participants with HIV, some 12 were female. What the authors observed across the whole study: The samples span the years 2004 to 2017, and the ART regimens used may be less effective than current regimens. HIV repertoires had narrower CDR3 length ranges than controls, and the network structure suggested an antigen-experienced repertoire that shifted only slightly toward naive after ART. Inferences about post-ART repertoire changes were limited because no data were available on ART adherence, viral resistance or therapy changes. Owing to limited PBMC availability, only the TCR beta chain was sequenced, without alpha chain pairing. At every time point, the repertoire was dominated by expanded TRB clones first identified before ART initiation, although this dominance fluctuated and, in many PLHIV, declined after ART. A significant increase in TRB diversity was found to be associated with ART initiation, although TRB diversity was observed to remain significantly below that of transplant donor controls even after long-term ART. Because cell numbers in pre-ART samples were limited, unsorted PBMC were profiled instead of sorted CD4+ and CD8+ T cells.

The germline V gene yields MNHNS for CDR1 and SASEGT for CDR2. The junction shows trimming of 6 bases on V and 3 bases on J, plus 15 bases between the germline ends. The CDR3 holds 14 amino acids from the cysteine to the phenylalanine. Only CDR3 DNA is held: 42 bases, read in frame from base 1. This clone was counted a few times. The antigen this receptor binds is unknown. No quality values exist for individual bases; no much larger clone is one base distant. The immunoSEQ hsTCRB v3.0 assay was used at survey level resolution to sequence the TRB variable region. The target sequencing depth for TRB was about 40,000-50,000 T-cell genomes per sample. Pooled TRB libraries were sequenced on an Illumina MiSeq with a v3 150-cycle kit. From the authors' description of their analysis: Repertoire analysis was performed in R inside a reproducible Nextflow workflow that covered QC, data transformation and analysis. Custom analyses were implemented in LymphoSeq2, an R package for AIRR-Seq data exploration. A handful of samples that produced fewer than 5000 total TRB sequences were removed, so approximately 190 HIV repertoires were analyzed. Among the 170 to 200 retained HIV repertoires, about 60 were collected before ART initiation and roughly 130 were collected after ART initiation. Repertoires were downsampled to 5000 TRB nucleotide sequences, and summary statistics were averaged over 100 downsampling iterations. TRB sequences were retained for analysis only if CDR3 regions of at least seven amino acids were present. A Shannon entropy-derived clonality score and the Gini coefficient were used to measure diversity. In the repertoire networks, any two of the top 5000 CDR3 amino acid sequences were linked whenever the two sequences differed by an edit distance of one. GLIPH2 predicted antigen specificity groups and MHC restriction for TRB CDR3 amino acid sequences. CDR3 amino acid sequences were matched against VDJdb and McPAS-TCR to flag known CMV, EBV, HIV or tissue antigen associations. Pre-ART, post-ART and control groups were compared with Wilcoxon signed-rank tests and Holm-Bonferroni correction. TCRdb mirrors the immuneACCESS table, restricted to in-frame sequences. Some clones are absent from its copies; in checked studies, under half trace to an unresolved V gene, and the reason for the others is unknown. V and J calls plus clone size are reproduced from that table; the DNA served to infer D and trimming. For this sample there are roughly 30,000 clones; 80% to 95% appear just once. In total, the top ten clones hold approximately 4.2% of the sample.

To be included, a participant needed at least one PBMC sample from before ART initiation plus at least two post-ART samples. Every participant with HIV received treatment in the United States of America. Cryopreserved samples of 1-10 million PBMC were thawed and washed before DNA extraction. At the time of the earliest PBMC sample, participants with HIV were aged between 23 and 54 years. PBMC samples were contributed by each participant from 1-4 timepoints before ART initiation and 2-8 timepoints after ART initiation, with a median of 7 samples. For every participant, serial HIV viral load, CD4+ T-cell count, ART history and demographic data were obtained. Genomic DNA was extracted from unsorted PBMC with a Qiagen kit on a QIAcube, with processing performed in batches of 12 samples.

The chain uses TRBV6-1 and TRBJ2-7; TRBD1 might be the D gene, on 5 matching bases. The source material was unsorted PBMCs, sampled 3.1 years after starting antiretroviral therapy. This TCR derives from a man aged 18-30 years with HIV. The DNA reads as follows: TGTGCCAGCAGCCAAGAGTGGGGCCTCTACGAGCAGTACTTC. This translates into CASSQEWGLYEQYF.